The source of this T cell receptor (beta chain) is a study of blood T cell repertoires in COVID-19. Assay used: immunoSEQ multiplex PCR; TCRdb lists only in-frame clones, some missing. Of about 230,000 clones detected, under 90% appear once; the ten largest clones hold 1.8%. The sample taken for sequencing was PBMCs or T cells enriched from blood (not recorded which). This receptor was identified in a man in his sixties who had recovered from COVID-19.

CDR3 nucleotide sequence: TGTGCCAGCAGCGTAGGCGGCGGGGGGGCCATTAATGAGCAGTTCTTC. It translates to CASSVGGGGAINEQFF. This chain connects TRBV9 to TRBJ2-1; TRBD2 matches 9 bases. The CDR3 is 16 residues long. V lost 0 bases and J lost 7; bases outside the gene matches: 8. CDR1 and CDR2 (germline): SGDLS, YYNGEE.